Described below is a single TCR beta chain sequence and its context. Clones were read by immunoSEQ multiplex PCR, and TCRdb kept only the in-frame ones, dropping some. This table has just over 65,000 clones, around nine tenths appearing once. The CDR3 sequence is 15 residues long. V shed 4 bases, J shed 3 bases, and the junction held 5 bases outside the gene matches. The germline CDR1 and CDR2 sequences are SGHRS and YFSETQ. These data come from a study of blood T cell repertoires in COVID-19. This chain links TRBV5-1 with TRBJ2-7; TRBD2 aligns across 12 bases. This TCR derives from a man aged 55 to 70 with acute or convalescent COVID-19. Source material: peripheral blood. The CDR3 reads CASSPRTSGNYEQYF. CDR3 nucleotides: TGCGCCAGCAGCCCCCGGACTAGCGGGAACTACGAGCAGTACTTC.